What follows are 12 T cell receptor beta chains derived from one specimen sequenced in a study of Ad26.COV2.S vaccination and SARS-CoV-2 variants. Sequenced by immunoSEQ multiplex PCR; TCRdb stores in-frame clones only, minus some. This repertoire shows about 680,000 clones, more than 70% found once; its top ten account for over 1.3%. Treatment specified: 19 received Ad26.COV2.S at low or high dose, single or two shots; several received placebo; per-sample allocation not given. Samples were taken on day 63 after the first vaccine or placebo injection. Here the sequenced sample was peripheral blood, taken in a trial of Ad26.COV2.S vaccine versus placebo. The source of these receptors is a person aged 18 to 59 who received the Ad26.COV2.S COVID-19 vaccine or a placebo.

The chain employs TRBV7-6 and TRBJ2-5, with TRBD2 matching 9 bases. CDR1 is SGHVS, CDR2 FNYEAQ, per germline. CDR3 length: 17 amino acids. V lost 4 bases and J lost 1; bases outside the gene matches: 10. The CDR3 region has the DNA TGTGCCAGCAGCTCCCTTCCTAGGACTAGCGCCCAAGAGACCCAGTACTTC. Translation: CASSSLPRTSAQETQYF.

This clone was detected once. This chain connects TRBV27 to TRBJ1-5, with D uncertain. This CDR3 has 16 amino acids. CDR1 and CDR2 from the germline V gene are MNHEY and SMNVEV (reference sequence). Between the trimmed V and J ends, which lost 5 bases and 0 bases, there was a span of 14 bases. The CDR3 bases are TGTGCCAGCAGTGACCTATCCCGGGGTAGCAATCAGCCCCAGCATTTT. Protein: CASSDLSRGSNQPQHF.

CDR3 residues: CASSGGLGSSGANVLTF. The CDR3 bases are TGTGCCAGCAGTGGAGGGCTGGGAAGCTCTGGGGCCAACGTCCTGACTTTC. The chain has TRBV2 and TRBJ2-6, with D tentatively TRBD2 (5 bases). The CDR3 loop spans 17 amino acids. Trimming left V 4 bases short and J 0 bases short, with 13 bases between. Per germline, CDR1 SNHLY and CDR2 FYNNEI.

The V and J genes are TRBV27 and TRBJ1-1; D unclear. V was cut by 4 bases and J by 7 bases, with 7 bases left in between. This CDR3 has 11 residues. CDR1 MNHEY and CDR2 SMNVEV come from the germline V gene (reference sequence). This CDR3 reads CASSSSGEAFF. The CDR3 DNA reads TGTGCCAGCAGTTCCTCAGGTGAAGCTTTCTTT.

The chain is built from TRBV5-1 and TRBJ2-5, with a tentative D call TRBD2 (6 bases). The CDR3 is 15 amino acids. The V and J ends lost 5 bases and 1 base respectively, with 15 bases between them. Germline V gene sequence: CDR1 SGHRS, CDR2 YFSETQ. CDR3 residues: CASRFASALQETQYF. DNA for the CDR3: TGCGCCAGCAGATTTGCTAGCGCACTCCAAGAGACCCAGTACTTC.

Worth noting for this clone: Other DNA variants within this sample encode the same CDR3. J is TRBJ2-7 and V is TRBV18; TRBD1 matches at 7 bases. Germline CDR1 is KGHSH and CDR2 is LQKENI. The CDR3 totals 12 residues. Trimming removed 5 bases from V and 3 bases from J; junction bases left unmatched: 1. The CDR3, as DNA: TGTGCCAGCTCAGGGGACAGCTACGAGCAGTACTTC. Its translation is CASSGDSYEQYF.

This rearrangement joins TRBV5-1 to TRBJ1-1; 8 bases fit TRBD1. Per germline, CDR1 SGHRS and CDR2 YFSETQ. The CDR3 runs 15 residues. Trimming took 4 bases from V and 5 from J; bases not matched to a gene: 10. The CDR3 is CASSLDGQGKTEAFF. The CDR3 DNA follows: TGCGCCAGCAGCCTAGACGGACAGGGTAAAACTGAAGCTTTCTTT.

The V gene is TRBV25-1, the J gene TRBJ2-1, with 10 bases fitting TRBD2. Germline CDR1 and CDR2: MGHDK and SYGVNS. With V trimmed by 3 bases and J by 7 bases, 9 bases remained unmatched. The CDR3 extends over 16 amino acids. The CDR3 protein is CASSDDASGRSNEQFF. The CDR3 nucleotides read TGTGCCAGCAGTGACGACGCTAGCGGGAGAAGTAATGAGCAGTTCTTC.

J is TRBJ1-1 and V is TRBV18; a possible D gene is TRBD1 (5 bases). Germline-derived CDR1 and CDR2 are KGHSH and LQKENI. CDR3 size: 17 residues. V lost 0 bases and J 0 bases, leaving 14 bases between the germline ends. In nucleotides, the CDR3 is TGTGCCAGCTCACCACCAGCCCTAGGGACGGTGAACACTGAAGCTTTCTTT. Translated, it gives CASSPPALGTVNTEAFF.

This clone has only one observation. The chain uses TRBV6-5 and TRBJ1-1, with D uncertain. The CDR3 has 15 amino acids. Germline V CDR1 and CDR2: MNHEY, SVGAGI. V was shortened by 0 bases and J by 3 bases, with 11 bases between the two germline ends. The CDR3 region is CASSYSWAADTEAFF. CDR3 coding DNA: TGTGCCAGCAGTTACTCTTGGGCCGCGGACACTGAAGCTTTCTTT.

The rearrangement uses TRBV18 and TRBJ2-5; the match to TRBD1 covers 8 bases. The V gene's germline CDR1 is KGHSH and CDR2 LQKENI. V trimming: 1 base; J trimming: 5 bases; junction bases outside the gene matches: 6. The CDR3 extends over 15 amino acids. This chain's CDR3 is CASSPRAGGQETQYF. The CDR3 DNA reads as TGTGCCAGCTCACCACGTGCAGGGGGCCAGGAGACCCAGTACTTC.

The chain employs TRBV10-3 and TRBJ2-5; unclear D gene. V lost 3 bases and J lost 2, with 13 bases in between. CDR1 is ENHRY and CDR2 is SYGVKD in the germline V gene. CDR3 size: 15 residues. In DNA form, the CDR3 reads TGTGCCATCAGTGAAGTTCGGACCACACAAGAGACCCAGTACTTC. Translation gives CAISEVRTTQETQYF.